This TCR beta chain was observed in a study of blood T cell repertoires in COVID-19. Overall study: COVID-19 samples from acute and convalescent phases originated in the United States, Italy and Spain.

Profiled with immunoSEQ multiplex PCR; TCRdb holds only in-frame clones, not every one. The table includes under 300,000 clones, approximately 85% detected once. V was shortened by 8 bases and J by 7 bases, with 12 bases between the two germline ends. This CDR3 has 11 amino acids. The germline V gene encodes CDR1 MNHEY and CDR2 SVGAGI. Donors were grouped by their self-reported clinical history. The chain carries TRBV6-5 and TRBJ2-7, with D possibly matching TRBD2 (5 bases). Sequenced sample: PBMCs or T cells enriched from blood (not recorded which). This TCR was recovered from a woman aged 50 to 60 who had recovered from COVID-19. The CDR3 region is CASEGPGEQYF. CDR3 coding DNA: TGTGCCAGCGAGGGCCCGGGGGAGCAGTACTTC.